This T cell receptor beta chain was obtained from a study of breast tumors, draining lymph nodes, adjacent tissues. Study results and limitations: Luminal-like breast cancer showed significantly greater tumor-nontumor repertoire similarity than basal-like breast cancer did. Data fit most tumor T cells coming from lymph node, expanding in tumor. The lymph node origin of tumor T cells was framed as consistent with a hypothesis, not demonstrated.

TCRdb analysed the multiplex PCR reads with MiXCR anew, one entry per CDR3 protein. The sample has approximately 88,000 distinct CDR3 sequences; approximately 30% are singletons. The lymph nodes were axillary draining lymph nodes from breast cancer patients. There are 16 residues in the CDR3. Trimming removed 2 bases from V and 2 bases from J; junction bases left unmatched: 4. Germline V lookup: CDR1 LGHNA, CDR2 YNFKEQ. This clonotype was counted ten times or more. Its antigen is unknown. The V call is TRBV4-2, the J call TRBJ1-3; 9 bases match TRBD1. What was sequenced was axillary lymph node tissue. The sequence derives from a female donor with breast cancer. Some clones in this sample may be carry-over from other donors' samples. CDR3 amino acids: CASSQPQGATGNTIYF. Here the CDR3 DNA reads TGTGCCAGCAGCCAACCACAGGGGGCTACTGGAAACACCATATATTTT.